The text below deals with one TCR beta chain. Its binding antigen is unknown. Per-base quality was not reported, and no clone a single base away is much larger than it. This sample was taken from a study of PD-1 blockade in mismatch repair-deficient tumors (dated by TCRdb to 2017 to 2019). A note on the overall study: Between September 2013 and 2016, the trial enrolled fewer than 95 consecutive patients with around twelve mismatch repair-deficient cancer types, every one of whom had been previously treated and was progressing. Tumor-associated T cell clones in the peripheral blood of patients responding to PD-1 blockade were tracked using deep sequencing of TCR CDR3 regions. Here is what the overall study found, with its caveats: Clones residing in the tumor, which were often undetectable in blood before treatment, expanded quickly after pembrolizumab and then contracted, generally before radiologic responses.

This specimen's time point label, interpreted: peripheral blood 12 weeks after first pembrolizumab dose. Mismatch repair deficiency in every enrolled patient was established by polymerase chain reaction or immunohistochemistry. Three patients who responded to pembrolizumab therapy underwent TCR sequencing. The phase II trial prospectively tested pembrolizumab PD-1 blockade in advanced mismatch repair-deficient cancers regardless of tissue of origin. Peripheral blood T cell samples were collected serially, before PD-1 blockade began and at several time points afterward. The timing of each blood sample was reported as weeks after the first dose of pembrolizumab. The protocol used for the library was the immunoSEQ multiplex PCR assay. Drawn from immuneACCESS, this table holds only the in-frame rearrangements with V and J called that TCRdb kept. Clones are partly lost; checked studies trace under half to an unresolved V gene and leave the rest unexplained. Recorded for this sample are some 26,000 clones; nearly 85% of them occurred a single time. Around 20% of the sample comes from the top ten.

CDR1 SGHRS and CDR2 YFSETQ were looked up in the germline V gene. The junction shows trimming of 2 bases on V and 3 bases on J, plus 6 bases between the germline ends. Inclusive of the bounding cysteine and phenylalanine, the CDR3 is 13 residues long. The only DNA kept is the CDR3, 39 bases in frame from the first base. Sequenced material: peripheral blood, taken 12 weeks after starting pembrolizumab. Recombination linked TRBV5-1 to TRBJ1-3; the D segment could be TRBD1, given 5 matching bases. This clonotype was sampled from an adult with mismatch repair-deficient cancer. The CDR3 here reads CASSFQGGNTIYF. The DNA is as follows: TGCGCCAGCAGCTTCCAGGGTGGAAACACCATATATTTT.